These T cell receptor beta chains were read from a single sample in a study of blood T cells in healthy people across ages. TCRdb called the 5' RACE reads again in MiXCR, with one record for every CDR3 protein. The profile shows roughly 1,800,000 distinct CDR3 sequences, about 50% of them singletons. The source material was blood. All receptors derive from a woman aged 40-49 years in good health. Both conserved end residues are part of each CDR3. The D gene is left open where the match is weak. The size entry is marked missing in some rows and otherwise reads once, few, many or a size class.

d_gene	v_gene	abundance	j_gene	CDR3nt	CDR3aa
TRBD1	TRBV27	NA	TRBJ1-6	TGTGCCAGCAAAGGGGACAGGGGAATCGGTTCACCCCTCCACTTT	CASKGDRGIGSPLHF
NA	TRBV28	NA	TRBJ2-1	TGTGCCAGCTCGCCTTTCACTGGCGGGGTCCCGGACGAGCAGTTCTTC	CASSPFTGGVPDEQFF
NA	TRBV20-1	NA	TRBJ2-7	TGCAGTGCTAGCCGGGTCTTGTACGAGCAGTACTTC	CSASRVLYEQYF
TRBD1	TRBV28	NA	TRBJ1-2	TGTGCCAGCAGTTCTAACAGGGGCTATGGCTACACCTTC	CASSSNRGYGYTF
NA	TRBV29-1	NA	TRBJ2-3	TGCAGCGTTGAACGGACTGGAGGCGGTACGCAGTATTTT	CSVERTGGGTQYF
NA	TRBV15	NA	TRBJ2-7	TGTGCCACCAGCAGAGATGCCCCCACCGAGCAGTACTTC	CATSRDAPTEQYF
TRBD2	TRBV7-2	many	TRBJ2-5	TGCGCCAGCAGCTTGCGGGGGACCCAAGAGACCCAGTACTTC	CASSLRGTQETQYF
TRBD2	TRBV2	NA	TRBJ2-3	TGTGCCAGCAGCGTAACCGGGACTAGCGGGGGGGCGAACACAGATACGCAGTATTTT	CASSVTGTSGGANTDTQYF
TRBD1	TRBV12-3/TRBV12-4	NA	TRBJ1-6	TGTGCCAGCAGTCCAGACCGGGACAGGAGGATTCACCCCCTCCACTTT	CASSPDRDRRIHPLHF
TRBD2	TRBV7-2	NA	TRBJ2-1	TGTGCCAGCAGCGAACGGACTAGTACCCATGAGCAGTTCTTC	CASSERTSTHEQFF
TRBD2	TRBV12-3/TRBV12-4	NA	TRBJ2-1	TGTGCCAGCAGTTTGGCGGGCGGGGGGGCCTCTGAGCAGTTCTTC	CASSLAGGGASEQFF
TRBD1	TRBV28	few	TRBJ2-7	TGTGCCAGCAGTTTCCTGACAGGGGGAATCTCCTACGAGCAGTACTTC	CASSFLTGGISYEQYF
NA	TRBV13	NA	TRBJ2-5	TGTGCCAGCAGCTCACTACCACAGAGCTCTCAAGAGACCCAGTACTTC	CASSSLPQSSQETQYF
TRBD2	TRBV20-1	few	TRBJ2-4	TGCAGTGCTAGAGATCTGGGGGGGATTCGCATTCAGTACTTC	CSARDLGGIRIQYF
TRBD1	TRBV6-1	NA	TRBJ2-7	TGTGCCGGCAGGGACAGGGGCGAAGCTTACGAGCAGTACTTC	CAGRDRGEAYEQYF
TRBD2	TRBV6-2/TRBV6-3	NA	TRBJ2-1	TGTGCCAGCAGTGGCTCAGCGGGGAGATCCTACAATGAGCAGTTCTTC	CASSGSAGRSYNEQFF
TRBD2	TRBV7-2	NA	TRBJ2-1	TGTGCCAGCAGCTTAGGACTAGCGGGGCGGCGGGAGACCCAGTTCTTC	CASSLGLAGRRETQFF
TRBD1	TRBV29-1	NA	TRBJ2-4	TGCAGCGGGGACAGCCCTAGGGGTCAGTACTTC	CSGDSPRGQYF
NA	TRBV25-1	NA	TRBJ1-2	TGTGCCAGCAGTGATTTCGACGGCTCCTCTAACTATGGCTACACCTTC	CASSDFDGSSNYGYTF
NA	TRBV27	NA	TRBJ2-5	TGTGCCAGCAGTTTATCGGGGCCATGGGAGACCCAGTACTTC	CASSLSGPWETQYF
NA	TRBV4-2	once	TRBJ1-6	TGTGCCAGCAGCCAAGAAGATTCACCCCTCCACTTT	CASSQEDSPLHF
TRBD2	TRBV20-1	NA	TRBJ2-5	TGCAGTGCCAGGACTAGCGGGGGCCCGCAGTACTTC	CSARTSGGPQYF
NA	TRBV5-1	NA	TRBJ2-3	TGCGCCAGCAGCTTAGAGCTAACGGCTACCACAGATACGCAGTATTTT	CASSLELTATTDTQYF
NA	TRBV4-2	NA	TRBJ1-1	TGTGCCAGCAGCCATAGGGAGGCCACTGAAGCTTTCTTT	CASSHREATEAFF
NA	TRBV7-6	NA	TRBJ1-2	TGTGCCAGCAGCTTAAAAGGGGCGCCAGGTATCCCCTTGTACTATGGCTACACCTTC	CASSLKGAPGIPLYYGYTF
NA	TRBV3-1	few	TRBJ2-5	TGTGCCAGCAGCCAAGAAATAGCGCCGCAGGAGACCCAGTACTTC	CASSQEIAPQETQYF
NA	TRBV27	NA	TRBJ1-1	TGTGCCAGCAGTACCTACAGGCTTAGGAATACTGAAGCTTTCTTT	CASSTYRLRNTEAFF
NA	TRBV4-1	many	TRBJ1-2	TGTGCCAGCAGCCAGGACGGCTACTATGGCTACACCTTC	CASSQDGYYGYTF
NA	TRBV7-9	few	TRBJ2-1	TGTGCCAGCAGCCCGTGGACAGTCCACAGTTACAATGAGCAGTTCTTC	CASSPWTVHSYNEQFF
NA	TRBV20-1	NA	TRBJ2-3	TGCAGTGCGGATCCCCCCCTCCTAGGGACGAGCACAGATACGCAGTATTTT	CSADPPLLGTSTDTQYF
TRBD2	TRBV7-6	NA	TRBJ2-5	TGTGCCAGCAGCTTAGAAGCAGCGGGGGGCGACCACCAAGAGACCCAGTACTTC	CASSLEAAGGDHQETQYF
NA	TRBV28	NA	TRBJ1-1	TGTGCCAGTAGTTCAATCAGGGTTCGAGCTTTCTTT	CASSSIRVRAFF
TRBD2	TRBV6-2/TRBV6-3	NA	TRBJ2-7	TGTGCCAGGACTAGCGGGAACCCCTACGAGCAGTACTTC	CARTSGNPYEQYF
NA	TRBV5-1	NA	TRBJ2-5	TGTGCCAGCAGCTCTGGTTCGCGAGTCGAAGAGACCCAGTACTTC	CASSSGSRVEETQYF
NA	TRBV4-1	NA	TRBJ1-1	TGCGCCAGTCGATCTATGAACACTGAAGCTTTCTTT	CASRSMNTEAFF